What follows are 18 T cell receptor beta chains derived from one specimen sequenced in a study of cytomegalovirus exposure and HLA in healthy donors. The PCR was carried out with 60 Vbeta primers and 13 Jbeta primers. The method was immunoSEQ multiplex PCR; TCRdb's version includes in-frame clones alone and lacks a portion of them. The table has under 200,000 clones, around 72% seen once. Specimen: PBMCs. The receptors originated from a young man in good health and CMV-seronegative.

The V gene is TRBV7-9, the J gene TRBJ2-1; 12 nucleotides match TRBD2. CDR1 and CDR2 from the germline V gene are SEHNR and FQNEAQ (reference sequence). V lost 6 bases and J lost 6; bases outside the gene matches: 9. The CDR3 extends over 16 amino acids. CDR3 sequence reads: CASRPGGTSGPNEQFF. The CDR3 DNA is TGTGCCAGCAGACCCGGAGGGACTAGCGGGCCCAATGAGCAGTTCTTC.

V gene TRBV4-1 combines with J gene TRBJ2-1; TRBD2 matches 8 bases. The CDR3 spans 16 residues. V lost 4 bases, J lost 6 bases, and 11 bases stayed unmatched. Germline loops: CDR1 MGHRA, CDR2 YSYEKL. CDR3 protein: CASSPRTSPKGNEQFF. The CDR3 DNA reads as TGCGCCAGCAGCCCGCGGACTAGCCCGAAGGGCAATGAGCAGTTCTTC.

The chain joins TRBV30 to TRBJ1-1; no clear D gene. The CDR3 runs to 14 residues. The germline gives CDR1 GTSNPN, CDR2 SVGIG (reference sequence). V was pared by 1 base and J by 2 bases, with 11 bases between. CDR3 residues: CAWSERPINTEAFF. The CDR3 nucleotides read TGTGCCTGGAGTGAGCGACCGATAAACACTGAAGCTTTCTTT.

The chain uses TRBV7-7 and TRBJ2-7; D gene uncertain. Germline lookup yields CDR1 SSHAT and CDR2 FNYEAQ (reference sequence). The CDR3 has 13 amino acids. Trimming pared 1 base from V and 3 bases from J, leaving 7 bases between. The CDR3 nucleotides read TGTGCCAGCAGCTTAGGGGCGAACTACGAGCAGTACTTC. The encoded protein is CASSLGANYEQYF.

The V and J genes are TRBV19 and TRBJ2-1, with D uncertain. From germline, CDR1 is LNHDA and CDR2 SQIVND (reference sequence). V lost 7 bases and J 2 bases, leaving 9 bases between the germline ends. The CDR3 extends over 13 amino acids. In DNA, the CDR3 is TGTGCCAGTACTGAGGCACCCTACAATGAGCAGTTCTTC. This codes for CASTEAPYNEQFF.

V and J are TRBV5-1 and TRBJ1-4; 9 bases are shared with TRBD1. J gave up 7 bases and V 3 bases, and 7 bases lay outside the gene matches. From germline, CDR1 is SGHRS and CDR2 YFSETQ. The CDR3 extends over 15 amino acids. CDR3 sequence (DNA): TGCGCCAGCAGCTGGAGGGACAGGGAAGGTGAAAAACTGTTTTTT. It is translated as CASSWRDREGEKLFF.

This chain uses TRBV5-1 with TRBJ1-2; no definite D call. In germline, CDR1 is SGHRS, CDR2 YFSETQ. The CDR3 is made up of 14 amino acids. V lost 2 bases and J 7 bases, leaving 15 bases between the germline ends. Here the CDR3 reads CASSFNSRQRGYTF. The CDR3 bases are TGCGCCAGCAGCTTTAACTCTCGACAACGTGGCTACACCTTC.

This clone came up a few times. The chain employs TRBV11-2 and TRBJ2-6, with 11 positions matching TRBD1. Germline CDR1 and CDR2: SGHAT and FQNNGV. With 1 base clipped from V and 1 base from J, the junction kept 3 bases outside the gene matches. This CDR3 contains 18 residues. The CDR3 region has the DNA TGTGCCAGCAGCTTAGGGACAGGGGGCCTATCTGGGGCCAACGTCCTGACTTTC. It encodes CASSLGTGGLSGANVLTF.

This chain joins TRBV7-2 and TRBJ2-5, with TRBD1 matching 8 bases. The J segment lost 1 base and the V segment lost 7 bases, leaving 5 bases of the junction unmatched. The CDR3 loop spans 14 amino acids. Germline assignment: CDR1 SGHTA and CDR2 FQGNSA. The DNA of the CDR3 is TGTGCCAGCAACCCTACAGGGGGCCAAGAGACCCAGTACTTC. It yields the protein CASNPTGGQETQYF.

The chain employs TRBV18 and TRBJ2-2; possibly TRBD2 for D (5 bases). V dropped 2 bases and J dropped 2 bases, with 9 bases sitting between them. Germline V gene lookup returns CDR1 KGHSH and CDR2 LQKENI. The CDR3 has 15 residues. CDR3 residues: CASSPKRSNTGELFF. Here the CDR3 DNA reads TGTGCCAGCTCACCAAAGCGGAGCAACACCGGGGAGCTGTTTTTT.

The chain is built from TRBV6-5 and TRBJ2-7; tentative D call: TRBD2 (5 bases). CDR1 and CDR2 from the germline V gene are MNHEY and SVGAGI. Trimming removed 6 bases at V and 5 bases at J, with 11 bases between. The CDR3 extends over 12 amino acids. This CDR3 reads CASRLAANEQYF. DNA for the CDR3: TGTGCCAGCAGGCTAGCCGCAAACGAGCAGTACTTC.

The V call is TRBV4-1, the J call TRBJ2-1; 13 bases are a match to TRBD2. V dropped 6 bases and J dropped 10; count of bases not matched to a gene: 9. Germline CDR1 is MGHRA and CDR2 is YSYEKL. This CDR3 contains 15 residues. CDR3 in amino acids: CASSQGLAGSGEQFF. Here the CDR3 DNA reads TGCGCCAGCAGTCAGGGACTAGCGGGATCTGGGGAGCAGTTCTTC.

The chain links TRBV20-1 to TRBJ2-7, with 8 bases fitting TRBD2. Germline V gene sequence: CDR1 DFQATT, CDR2 SNEGSKA (reference sequence). This CDR3 region has 11 residues. The ends lost 7 bases at V and 5 bases at J; junction bases unmatched: 4. The CDR3 sequence: CSVGAGDEQYF. CDR3 DNA sequence: TGCAGTGTAGGAGCGGGAGACGAGCAGTACTTC.

The chain combines TRBV6-6 with TRBJ2-3; TRBD1 matches at 7 bases. This CDR3 spans 13 amino acids. V shed 6 bases and J 3 bases; nucleotides not matched to a gene: 3. CDR1 and CDR2 (germline): MNHNY, SVGAGI (reference sequence). The CDR3 reads CASSQGETDTQYF. The CDR3 DNA is TGTGCCAGCAGCCAGGGGGAAACAGATACGCAGTATTTT.

The chain combines TRBV4-1 with TRBJ2-7, with 9 bases identical to TRBD1. Per germline, CDR1 MGHRA and CDR2 YSYEKL. The CDR3 is made up of 15 amino acids. Trimming removed 1 base from V and 6 bases from J; junction bases left unmatched: 7. CDR3 in DNA: TGCGCCAGCAGCCAAGTGGGGACAGGGAATGGCGAGCAGTACTTC. Its protein product is CASSQVGTGNGEQYF.

This chain joins TRBV4-1 and TRBJ2-1; 9 positions agree with TRBD2. This CDR3 is 15 amino acids long. V was pared by 0 bases and J by 7 bases, with 4 bases of the junction left unmatched. Germline assignment: CDR1 MGHRA and CDR2 YSYEKL. CDR3 amino acids: CASSQEQREVNEQFF. DNA for the CDR3: TGCGCCAGCAGCCAAGAACAGCGGGAGGTTAATGAGCAGTTCTTC.

The gene calls are TRBV27 and TRBJ2-7; 10 bases are a match to TRBD1. The V segment lost 4 bases and the J segment 2 bases; nucleotides outside the gene matches: 2. The CDR3 runs 14 residues. CDR1 MNHEY and CDR2 SMNVEV come from the germline V gene (reference sequence). The CDR3: CASSWDRGPYEQYF. The DNA for the CDR3 is TGTGCCAGCAGTTGGGACAGGGGTCCCTACGAGCAGTACTTC.

This chain connects TRBV9 to TRBJ2-7; TRBD2 is a possible D gene (6 bases). Germline V gene sequence: CDR1 SGDLS, CDR2 YYNGEE. Deletions cut 0 bases from V and 0 bases from J, with 16 bases between. The CDR3 spans 17 residues. The CDR3 reads CASSVGRGTASSYEQYF. The DNA for the CDR3 is TGTGCCAGCAGCGTAGGTCGTGGGACTGCCAGCTCCTACGAGCAGTACTTC.